Below, 5 T cell receptor beta chains from the same sample are listed, as sequenced in a study of early T cells in non-severe SARS-CoV-2 infection. TCRdb reanalysed the 5' RACE reads using MiXCR and keeps one entry per CDR3 protein. Here the sample spans tens of thousands of distinct CDR3 sequences, 10% to 13% being singletons. Sequencing was carried out using whole blood. The receptors were sampled from an adult who was a healthcare worker with PCR-confirmed SARS-CoV-2 infection or an uninfected control (not recorded which).

Ten or more counts support this clonotype. The chain links TRBV20-1 to TRBJ1-4, with TRBD1 identical over 9 bases. The J segment lost 11 bases and the V segment lost 0 bases, leaving 7 bases of the junction unmatched. The CDR3 has 14 residues. CDR1 and CDR2 from the germline V gene are DFQATT and SNEGSKA (reference sequence). CDR3 nucleotides: TGCAGTGCTAGAGATCGGGGGACAGGGCTTAAACTGTTTTTT. Protein: CSARDRGTGLKLFF.

In this sample, this clonotype turned up a few times. This chain connects TRBV7-2 to TRBJ2-3; 7 positions agree with TRBD1. The CDR3 extends over 16 amino acids. Germline CDR1 and CDR2: SGHTA and FQGNSA. Unmatched junction bases numbered 4, after V lost 1 base and J lost 0 bases. The CDR3 loop is CASSLDTGASTDTQYF. Written as DNA, the CDR3 is TGTGCCAGCAGCTTAGATACAGGGGCTAGCACAGATACGCAGTATTTT.

V is TRBV9 and J is TRBJ2-3, with 11 nucleotides matching TRBD2. With V trimmed by 3 bases and J by 2 bases, 5 bases remained unmatched. The V gene's germline CDR1 is SGDLS and CDR2 YYNGEE. The CDR3 loop spans 16 amino acids. In DNA, the CDR3 is TGTGCCAGCAGCGAAGGGACTAGCGGTAACACAGATACGCAGTATTTT. Its translation is CASSEGTSGNTDTQYF.

This clonotype was seen at least ten times. The chain is built from TRBV10-1 and TRBJ1-1; a possible D gene is TRBD1 (5 bases). Per the germline V gene, CDR1 is WNHNN and CDR2 is SYGVQD (reference sequence). The CDR3 sequence is 15 residues long. The ends were cut back, 3 bases at V and 4 bases at J, with 15 bases in the middle. CDR3 bases: TGCGCCAGCAGTGAAGGGCGCGGGGGTGGCACTGAAGCTTTCTTT. Amino acids: CASSEGRGGGTEAFF.

The genes are TRBV25-1 and TRBJ1-1; the D gene is possibly TRBD1 (5 bases). The CDR3 spans 15 residues. From germline, CDR1 is MGHDK and CDR2 SYGVNS. Deletions cut 1 base from V and 5 bases from J, with 14 bases between. CDR3 DNA: TGTGCCAGCAGTGAATTAAGGGGAGATGGGACTGAAGCTTTCTTT. It specifies CASSELRGDGTEAFF.